The clone carrying this T cell receptor (beta chain) appeared once. Its antigen is unknown. Other DNA sequences within the sample encode an identical CDR3. Once extracted for a subset, genomic DNA was divided evenly among several immunoSEQ plates. TCRdb's table, derived via immunoSEQ multiplex PCR, lists solely in-frame clones and lacks some. Among about 2.1 million clones listed, just over 90% were seen once. The data stem from a study of shared clonotypes between healthy human individuals. Germline V gene lookup returns CDR1 MDHEN and CDR2 SYDVKM. The CDR3 extends over 13 amino acids. Trimming pared 3 bases from V and 4 bases from J, leaving 10 bases between. General study points: A generally larger estimated richness was seen in naive subsets than in memory subsets. Only blood was sampled; tissue repertoires likely differ. The study's rarefaction showed incomplete sorted-subset sequencing despite large depth.

Naive CD8 cells comprised CD45RO-negative, CCR7-positively selected cells, excluding terminally differentiated effector memory CD45RA+ cells. The sequence was collected from a man between 18 and 35 years old in good health. Some clones in this sample may be carry-over from other donors' samples. This sequence joins TRBV28 and TRBJ2-7; D is perhaps TRBD1 (5 bases). The sequenced sample was naive CD8+ T cells from PBMCs. The CDR3 DNA follows: TGTGCCAGCAGTTTCGGCAGGGCATACGAGCAGTACTTC. Protein sequence: CASSFGRAYEQYF. Drawing the rest from reference TRBV28 and TRBJ2-7, the complete variable domain is DVKVTQSSRYLVKRTGEKVFLECVQDMDHENMFWYRQDPGLGLRLIYFSYDVKMKEKGDIPEGYSVSREKKERFSLILESASTNQTSMYLCASSFGRAYEQYFGPGTRLTVT.